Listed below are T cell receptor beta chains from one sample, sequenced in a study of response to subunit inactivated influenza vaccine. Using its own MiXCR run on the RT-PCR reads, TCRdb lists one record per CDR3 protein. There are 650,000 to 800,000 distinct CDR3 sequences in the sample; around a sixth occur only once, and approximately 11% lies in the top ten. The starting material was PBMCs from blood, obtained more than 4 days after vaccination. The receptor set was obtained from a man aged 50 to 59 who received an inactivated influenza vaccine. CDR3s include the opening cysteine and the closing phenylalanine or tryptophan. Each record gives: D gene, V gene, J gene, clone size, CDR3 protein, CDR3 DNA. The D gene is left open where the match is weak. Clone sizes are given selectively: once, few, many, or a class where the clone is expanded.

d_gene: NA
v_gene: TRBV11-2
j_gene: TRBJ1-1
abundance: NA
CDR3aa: CASSLKSRAHPMNTEAFF
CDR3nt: TGTGCCAGCAGCTTAAAGTCCAGGGCGCACCCGATGAACACTGAAGCTTTCTTT

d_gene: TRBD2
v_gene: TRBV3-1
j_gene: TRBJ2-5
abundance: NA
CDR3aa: CASSLIRGTSRETQYF
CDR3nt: TGTGCCAGCAGCCTTATCCGTGGGACTAGCAGGGAGACCCAGTACTTC

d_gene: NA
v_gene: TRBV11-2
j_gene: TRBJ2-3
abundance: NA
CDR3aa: CASSLALGAGTWYF
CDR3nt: TGTGCCAGCAGCTTAGCCTTGGGGGCGGGGACGTGGTATTTT

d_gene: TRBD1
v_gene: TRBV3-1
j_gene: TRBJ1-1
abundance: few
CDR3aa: CASSQQGGTEAFF
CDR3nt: TGTGCCAGCAGCCAACAGGGGGGAACTGAAGCTTTCTTT

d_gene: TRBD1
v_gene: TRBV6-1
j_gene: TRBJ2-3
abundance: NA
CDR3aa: CASSAGTGVDTQYF
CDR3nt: TGTGCCAGCAGCGCCGGGACAGGGGTAGATACGCAGTATTTT

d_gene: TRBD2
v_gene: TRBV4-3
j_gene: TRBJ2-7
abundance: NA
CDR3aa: CASSQRTSGSSEQYF
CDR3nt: TGCGCCAGCAGCCAACGAACTAGCGGGAGTTCCGAGCAGTACTTC

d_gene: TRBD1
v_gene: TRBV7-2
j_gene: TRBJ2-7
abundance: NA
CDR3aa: CASSATTGFEQYF
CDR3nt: TGTGCCAGCAGCGCCACGACAGGGTTCGAGCAGTACTTC

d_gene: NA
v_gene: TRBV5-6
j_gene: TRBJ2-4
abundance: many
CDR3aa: CASSLSLSGLAKNIQYF
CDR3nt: TGTGCCAGCAGCTTGTCGCTCTCGGGTTTAGCCAAAAACATTCAGTACTTC

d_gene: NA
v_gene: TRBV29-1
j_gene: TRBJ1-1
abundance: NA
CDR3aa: CSVPGTENRNTEAFF
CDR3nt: TGCAGCGTCCCCGGGACGGAGAATAGGAACACTGAAGCTTTCTTT

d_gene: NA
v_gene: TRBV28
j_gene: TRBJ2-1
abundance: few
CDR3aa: CASTALGEQFF
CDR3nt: TGTGCCAGCACCGCGCTGGGTGAGCAGTTCTTC

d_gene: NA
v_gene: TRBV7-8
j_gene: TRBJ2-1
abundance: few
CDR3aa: CASSSRGPRYNEQFF
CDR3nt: TGTGCCAGCAGCAGCAGGGGTCCCCGCTACAATGAGCAGTTCTTC

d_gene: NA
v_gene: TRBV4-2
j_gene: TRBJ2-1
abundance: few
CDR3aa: CASSPGSVGWSSYNEQFF
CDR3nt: TGTGCCAGCAGCCCCGGGTCTGTTGGGTGGAGCTCCTACAATGAGCAGTTCTTC

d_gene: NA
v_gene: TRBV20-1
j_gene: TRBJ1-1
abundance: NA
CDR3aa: CSASRVRVNTEAFF
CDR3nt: TGCAGTGCTAGTCGGGTCAGGGTAAACACTGAAGCTTTCTTT

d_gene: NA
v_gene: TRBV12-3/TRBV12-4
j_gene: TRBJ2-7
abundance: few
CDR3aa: CASSLTPLRASGYEQYF
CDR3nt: TGTGCCAGCAGTTTAACCCCGCTTCGGGCCTCGGGCTACGAGCAGTACTTC

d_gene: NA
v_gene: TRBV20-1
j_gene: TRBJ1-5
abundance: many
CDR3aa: CSAPSWGNQPQHF
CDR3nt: TGCAGTGCCCCTTCGTGGGGCAATCAGCCCCAGCATTTT

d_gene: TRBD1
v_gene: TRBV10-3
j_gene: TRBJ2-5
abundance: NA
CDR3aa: CAISSTGGMELETQYF
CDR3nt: TGTGCCATCAGTTCCACAGGGGGAATGGAATTGGAGACCCAGTACTTC

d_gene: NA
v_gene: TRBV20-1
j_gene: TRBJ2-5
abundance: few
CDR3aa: CSARDPGRETQYF
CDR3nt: TGCAGTGCTAGAGATCCAGGGAGGGAGACCCAGTACTTC

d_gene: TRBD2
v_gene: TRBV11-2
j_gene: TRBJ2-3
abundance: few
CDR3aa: CASSLFSAGVTSTDTQYF
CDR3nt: TGTGCCAGCAGCTTATTCTCAGCGGGAGTAACCAGCACAGATACGCAGTATTTT

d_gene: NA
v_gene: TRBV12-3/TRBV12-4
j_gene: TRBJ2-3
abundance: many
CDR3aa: CASRPLGGPDTQYF
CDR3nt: TGTGCCAGCAGACCCTTAGGGGGGCCAGATACGCAGTATTTT

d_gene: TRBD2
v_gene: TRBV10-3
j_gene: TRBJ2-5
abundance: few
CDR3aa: CAIGASGRETQYF
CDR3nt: TGTGCCATCGGTGCTAGCGGGAGGGAGACCCAGTACTTC

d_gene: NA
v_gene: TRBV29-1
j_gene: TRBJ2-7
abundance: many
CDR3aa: CSAGEYSEQYF
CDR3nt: TGCAGCGCCGGGGAATACTCCGAGCAGTACTTC

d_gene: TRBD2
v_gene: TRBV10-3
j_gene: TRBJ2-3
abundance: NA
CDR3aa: CAIMGGSWDTQYF
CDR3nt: TGTGCCATAATGGGCGGGAGTTGGGATACGCAGTATTTT

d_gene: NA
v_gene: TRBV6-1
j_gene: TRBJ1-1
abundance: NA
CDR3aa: CASSTSGAAEAFF
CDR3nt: TGTGCCAGCAGTACCTCAGGGGCCGCTGAAGCTTTCTTT

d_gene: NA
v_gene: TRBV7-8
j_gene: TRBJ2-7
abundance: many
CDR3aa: CASSLHFVRSNEQYF
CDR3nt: TGTGCCAGCAGCTTACACTTTGTTCGGTCCAACGAGCAGTACTTC

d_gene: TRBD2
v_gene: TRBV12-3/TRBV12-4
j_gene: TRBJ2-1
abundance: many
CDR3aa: CASSARTSGIRF
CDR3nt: TGTGCCAGCAGTGCCCGGACTAGCGGGATCCGCTTC

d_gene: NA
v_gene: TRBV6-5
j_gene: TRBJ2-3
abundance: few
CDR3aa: CASSYLRVTRQADTQYF
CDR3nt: TGTGCCAGCAGTTACTTGCGGGTAACGAGGCAGGCAGATACGCAGTATTTT

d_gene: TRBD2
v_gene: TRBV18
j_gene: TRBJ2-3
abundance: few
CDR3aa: CASSPLAGNTDTQYF
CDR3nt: TGTGCCAGCTCACCACTAGCGGGGAACACAGATACGCAGTATTTT

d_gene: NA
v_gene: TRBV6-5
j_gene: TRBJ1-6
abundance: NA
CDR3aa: CASSYSARSPLHF
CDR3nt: TGTGCCAGCAGTTACTCCGCACGTTCACCCCTCCACTTT

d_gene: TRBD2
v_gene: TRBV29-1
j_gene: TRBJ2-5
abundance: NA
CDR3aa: CSVEEAGGSQETQYF
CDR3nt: TGCAGCGTTGAAGAGGCGGGGGGAAGCCAAGAGACCCAGTACTTC

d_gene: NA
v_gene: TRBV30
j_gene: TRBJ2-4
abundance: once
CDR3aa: CAWSGRGRVLAKNIQYF
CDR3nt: TGTGCCTGGAGTGGGCGGGGACGGGTGCTAGCCAAAAACATTCAGTACTTC

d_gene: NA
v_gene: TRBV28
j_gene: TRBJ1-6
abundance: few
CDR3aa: CASSFTRASPLHF
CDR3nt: TGTGCCAGCAGTTTCACTAGGGCTTCACCCCTCCACTTT

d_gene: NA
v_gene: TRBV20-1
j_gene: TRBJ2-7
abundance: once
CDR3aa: CSASPAGLYEQYF
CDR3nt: TGCAGTGCTAGCCCAGCGGGCCTATACGAGCAGTACTTC

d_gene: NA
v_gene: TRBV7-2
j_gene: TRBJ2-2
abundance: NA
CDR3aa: CASSLIRQGGTGELFF
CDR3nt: TGTGCCAGCAGCTTAATCCGGCAGGGGGGCACCGGGGAGCTGTTTTTT

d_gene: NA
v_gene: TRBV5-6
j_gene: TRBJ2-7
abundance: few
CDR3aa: CASSLRGTNEQYF
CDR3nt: TGTGCCAGCAGCTTGCGCGGAACCAACGAGCAGTACTTC

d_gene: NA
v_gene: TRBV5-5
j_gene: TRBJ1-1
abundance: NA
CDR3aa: CASSLWTGNTEAFF
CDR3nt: TGTGCCAGCAGCCTATGGACGGGGAACACTGAAGCTTTCTTT

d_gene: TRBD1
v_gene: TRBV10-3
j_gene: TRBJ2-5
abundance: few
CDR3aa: CAISLKGAGETQYF
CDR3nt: TGTGCCATCAGCTTAAAGGGGGCCGGGGAGACCCAGTACTTC

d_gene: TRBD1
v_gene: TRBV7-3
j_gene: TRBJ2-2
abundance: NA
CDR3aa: CASSVTGVTGELFF
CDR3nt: TGTGCCAGCAGCGTTACAGGGGTCACCGGGGAGCTGTTTTTT

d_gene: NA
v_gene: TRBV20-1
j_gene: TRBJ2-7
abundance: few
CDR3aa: CSALGGGSYEQYF
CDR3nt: TGCAGTGCTCTAGGGGGGGGATCCTACGAGCAGTACTTC

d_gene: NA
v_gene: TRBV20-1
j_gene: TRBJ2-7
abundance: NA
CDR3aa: CSARLTSYEQYF
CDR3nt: TGCAGTGCTAGGCTCACCTCCTACGAGCAGTACTTC

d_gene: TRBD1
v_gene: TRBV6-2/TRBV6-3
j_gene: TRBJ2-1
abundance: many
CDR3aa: CASSYPIYYRGLNEQFF
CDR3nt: TGTGCCAGCAGTTACCCGATCTATTACAGGGGGCTCAATGAGCAGTTCTTC

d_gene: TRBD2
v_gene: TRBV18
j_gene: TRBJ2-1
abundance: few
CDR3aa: CASSPRPGLAGDNEQFF
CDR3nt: TGTGCCAGCTCACCACGACCGGGACTAGCGGGAGACAATGAGCAGTTCTTC

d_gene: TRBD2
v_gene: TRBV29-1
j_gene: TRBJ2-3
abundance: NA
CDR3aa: CSALTSGATDTQYF
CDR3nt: TGCAGCGCCCTGACTAGCGGAGCCACAGATACGCAGTATTTT